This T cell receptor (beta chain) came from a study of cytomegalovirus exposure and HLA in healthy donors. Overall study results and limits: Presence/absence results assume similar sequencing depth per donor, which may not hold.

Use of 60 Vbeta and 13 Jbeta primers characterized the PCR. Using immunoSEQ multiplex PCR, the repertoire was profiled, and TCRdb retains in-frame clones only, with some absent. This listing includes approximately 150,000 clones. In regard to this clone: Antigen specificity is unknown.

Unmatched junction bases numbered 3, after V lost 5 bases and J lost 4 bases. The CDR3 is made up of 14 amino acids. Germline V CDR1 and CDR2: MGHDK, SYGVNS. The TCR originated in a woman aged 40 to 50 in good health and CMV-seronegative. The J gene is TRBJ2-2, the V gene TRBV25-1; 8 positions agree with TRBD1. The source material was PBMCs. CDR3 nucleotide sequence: TGTGCCAGCAGTTTACAGGGGGGCACCGGGGAGCTGTTTTTT. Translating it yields CASSLQGGTGELFF.